The 9 T cell receptor beta chains below were found in one sample sequenced in a study of neoadjuvant nivolumab and ipilimumab in lung cancer. Clones were sequenced by immunoSEQ multiplex PCR, and TCRdb holds only the in-frame ones, with some missing. The repertoire holds roughly 4,700 clones, with 60% to 85% as singletons. The material sequenced was normal lung tissue adjacent to the tumor, taken after neoadjuvant nivolumab, alone or with ipilimumab, at or shortly before surgery. Receptor source: an adult with non-small cell lung cancer. Some clones in this sample may be carry-over from other donors' samples.

This clone turned up a few times. This sequence joins TRBV27 and TRBJ2-7; either TRBD1 or TRBD2 may supply D (5 bases each). Germline CDR1 reads MNHEY; CDR2 reads SMNVEV (reference sequence). Trimming removed 6 bases at V and 3 bases at J, with 15 bases between. The CDR3 runs 14 residues. The CDR3 DNA reads TGTGCCAGCAGCATAGGGGACGGCCGCTACGAGCAGTACTTC. This sequence encodes CASSIGDGRYEQYF.

CDR3 sequence: CACAAVNTEAFF. CDR3 bases: TGTGCTTGTGCCGCGGTCAACACTGAAGCTTTCTTT. The chain employs TRBV19 and TRBJ1-1; D is unclear. The CDR3 runs 12 residues. The germline CDR1 and CDR2 sequences are LNHDA and SQIVND (reference sequence).

This clone occurred once. This chain connects TRBV9 to TRBJ2-3; 8 nucleotides align to TRBD2. The junction had 12 bases not matched to a gene; V was cut back by 4 bases and J by 2 bases. Germline assignment: CDR1 SGDLS and CDR2 YYNGEE. CDR3 length equals 17 residues. The DNA for the CDR3 is TGTGCCAGCAGCCCCTCCCGGGGGGGTTGGGACACAGATACGCAGTATTTT. Protein sequence: CASSPSRGGWDTDTQYF.

The CDR3 here is CASSPRGAGMTEAFF. CDR3 DNA sequence: TGTGCCAGCAGTCCCAGGGGGGCAGGTATGACTGAAGCTTTCTTT. The chain has TRBV5-8 and TRBJ1-1; 7 bases line up with TRBD1. There are 15 residues in the CDR3. Germline V gene lookup returns CDR1 SGHTS and CDR2 YDEGEE. Trimming cost V 5 bases and J 5 bases; bases outside gene matches: 12. The full variable domain, rest sourced from reference TRBV5-8 and TRBJ1-1, is EAGVTQSPTHLIKTRGQQATLRCSPISGHTSVYWYQQALGLGLQFLLWYDEGEERNRGNFPPRFSGRQFPNYSSELNVNALELEDSALYLCASSPRGAGMTEAFFGQGTRLTVV.

The J gene is TRBJ2-7, the V gene TRBV29-1; no firm D call. V lost 5 bases and J 1 base, leaving 9 bases between the germline ends. Germline values: CDR1 SQVTM, CDR2 ANQGSEA. CDR3 size: 12 residues. The CDR3 DNA reads as TGCAGCGTTACTACCTCATCCTACGAGCAGTACTTC. It yields the protein CSVTTSSYEQYF.

The genes are TRBV6-5 and TRBJ2-6; maybe TRBD1 (6 bases). Germline V gene lookup returns CDR1 MNHEY and CDR2 SVGAGI. This CDR3 is 14 amino acids long. V was pared by 4 bases and J by 4 bases, with 8 bases between. The CDR3 protein is CASSSGEGANVLTF. CDR3 coding DNA: TGTGCCAGCAGTTCAGGGGAGGGGGCCAACGTCCTGACTTTC.

The chain joins TRBV19 to TRBJ2-5; the D is unclear. The CDR3 has 13 amino acids. Trimming shortened V by 5 bases and J by 0 bases, and 7 bases separated the two germline ends. Germline V gene data show CDR1 as LNHDA and CDR2 as SQIVND (reference sequence). The CDR3: CASSFSNQETQYF. In DNA form, the CDR3 reads TGTGCCAGTAGTTTTTCTAACCAAGAGACCCAGTACTTC.

The chain employs TRBV14 and TRBJ2-7, with D uncertain. This CDR3 is built from 15 residues. Germline V lookup: CDR1 SGHDN, CDR2 FVKESK. Trimming shortened V by 0 bases and J by 1 base, and 10 bases separated the two germline ends. CDR3 protein: CASSQENAVSYEQYF. In DNA form, the CDR3 reads TGTGCCAGCAGCCAAGAAAACGCAGTATCCTACGAGCAGTACTTC.

This clone was detected only a few times. This chain connects TRBV4-1 to TRBJ2-1; possible D gene TRBD1, 5 bases. Trimming pared 0 bases from V and 0 bases from J, leaving 15 bases between. This CDR3 is built from 18 residues. Germline-derived CDR1 and CDR2 are MGHRA and YSYEKL. The CDR3 DNA follows: TGCGCCAGCAGCCAAGAAGCCCCGGCACAGGTCTCCTACAATGAGCAGTTCTTC. Its translation is CASSQEAPAQVSYNEQFF.